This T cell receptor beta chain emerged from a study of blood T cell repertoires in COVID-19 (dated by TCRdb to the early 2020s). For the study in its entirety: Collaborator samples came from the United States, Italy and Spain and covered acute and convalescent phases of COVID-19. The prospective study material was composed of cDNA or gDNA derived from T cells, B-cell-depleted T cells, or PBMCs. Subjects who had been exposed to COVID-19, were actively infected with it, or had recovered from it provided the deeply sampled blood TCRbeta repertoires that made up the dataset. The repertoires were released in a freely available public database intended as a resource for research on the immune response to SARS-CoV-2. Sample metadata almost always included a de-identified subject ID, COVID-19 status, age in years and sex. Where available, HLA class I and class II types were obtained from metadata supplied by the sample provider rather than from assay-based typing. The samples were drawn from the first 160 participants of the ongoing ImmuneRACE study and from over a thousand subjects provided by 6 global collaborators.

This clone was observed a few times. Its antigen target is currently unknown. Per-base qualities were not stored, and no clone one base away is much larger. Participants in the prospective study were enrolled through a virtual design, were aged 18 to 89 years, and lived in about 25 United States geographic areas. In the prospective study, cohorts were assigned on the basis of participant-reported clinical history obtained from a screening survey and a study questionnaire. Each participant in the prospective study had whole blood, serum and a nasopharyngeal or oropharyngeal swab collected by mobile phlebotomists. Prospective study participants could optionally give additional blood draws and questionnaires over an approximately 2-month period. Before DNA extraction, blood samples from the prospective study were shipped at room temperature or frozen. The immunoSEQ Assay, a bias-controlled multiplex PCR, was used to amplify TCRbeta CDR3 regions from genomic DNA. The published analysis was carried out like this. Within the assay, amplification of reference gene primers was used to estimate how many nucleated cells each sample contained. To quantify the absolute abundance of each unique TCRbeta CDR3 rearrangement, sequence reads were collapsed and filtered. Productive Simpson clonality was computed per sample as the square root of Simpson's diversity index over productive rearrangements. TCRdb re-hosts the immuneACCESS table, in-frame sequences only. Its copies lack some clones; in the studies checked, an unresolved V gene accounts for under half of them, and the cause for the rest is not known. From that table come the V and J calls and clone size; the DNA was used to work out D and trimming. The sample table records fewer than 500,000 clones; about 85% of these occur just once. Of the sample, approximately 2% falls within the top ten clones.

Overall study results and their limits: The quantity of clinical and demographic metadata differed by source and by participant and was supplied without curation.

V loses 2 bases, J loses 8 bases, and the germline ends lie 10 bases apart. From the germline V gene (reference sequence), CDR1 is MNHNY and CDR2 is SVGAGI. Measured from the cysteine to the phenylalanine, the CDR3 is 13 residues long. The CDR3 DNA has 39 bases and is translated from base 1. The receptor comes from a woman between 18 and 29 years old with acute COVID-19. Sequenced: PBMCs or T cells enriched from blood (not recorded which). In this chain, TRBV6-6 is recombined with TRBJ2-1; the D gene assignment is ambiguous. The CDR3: CASSYNSGYEQFF. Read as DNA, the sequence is TGTGCCAGCAGTTACAATTCCGGGTATGAGCAGTTCTTC.